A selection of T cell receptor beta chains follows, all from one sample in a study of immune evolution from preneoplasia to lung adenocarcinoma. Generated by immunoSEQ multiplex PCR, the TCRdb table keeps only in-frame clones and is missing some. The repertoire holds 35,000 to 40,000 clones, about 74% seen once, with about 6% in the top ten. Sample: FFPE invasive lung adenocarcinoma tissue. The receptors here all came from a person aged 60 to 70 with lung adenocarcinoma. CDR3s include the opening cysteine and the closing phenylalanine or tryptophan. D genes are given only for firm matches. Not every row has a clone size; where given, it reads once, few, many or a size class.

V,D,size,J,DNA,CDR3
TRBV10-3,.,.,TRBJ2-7,TGTGCCATCAGTGATTATCCTCCGGCAGGGTCCTACGAGCAGTACTTC,CAISDYPPAGSYEQYF
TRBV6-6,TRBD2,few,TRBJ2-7,TGTGCCAGCAGTTCCACTAGCGGGAGTGTTACAAGCGAGCAGTACTTC,CASSSTSGSVTSEQYF
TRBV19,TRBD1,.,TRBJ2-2,TGTGCCAGTAGTGTGACAGGGCTTAACACCGGGGAGCTGTTTTTT,CASSVTGLNTGELFF
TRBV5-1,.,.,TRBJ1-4,TGCGCCAGCAGCTTTGGGGGCTTCAATGAAAAACTGTTTTTT,CASSFGGFNEKLFF
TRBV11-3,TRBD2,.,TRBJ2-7,TGTGCCAGCAGCTTTCCGGGAGGGTTCTACGAGCAGTACTTC,CASSFPGGFYEQYF
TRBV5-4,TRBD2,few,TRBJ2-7,TGTGCCAGCAGCGGGGTAGCGGGAGCCTACGAGCAGTACTTC,CASSGVAGAYEQYF
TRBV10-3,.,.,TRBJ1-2,TGTGCCATCACCAACTTACAGGGTCATGGCTACACCTTC,CAITNLQGHGYTF
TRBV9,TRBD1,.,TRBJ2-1,TGTGCCAGCAGCATCGGACAGGGGCCTCCCAGTGAGCAGTTCTTC,CASSIGQGPPSEQFF
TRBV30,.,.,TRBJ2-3,TGTGCCTGGAGTGTACTACGCAGGCGCACAGATACGCAGTATTTT,CAWSVLRRRTDTQYF
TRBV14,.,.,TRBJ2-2,TGTGCCAGCAGCCAAGAACTAGGGAACACCGGGGAGCTGTTTTTT,CASSQELGNTGELFF
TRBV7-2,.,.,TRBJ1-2,TGTGCCAGAAGGGGAAAGAATGGCTACACCTTC,CARRGKNGYTF
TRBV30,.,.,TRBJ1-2,TGTGCCTGGAGTGGGGCTGGCGGCTATGGCTACACCTTC,CAWSGAGGYGYTF
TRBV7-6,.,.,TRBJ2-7,TGTGCCACCTCCGAAGGACCAAGCTCCTACGAGCAGTACTTC,CATSEGPSSYEQYF
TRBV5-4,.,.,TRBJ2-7,TGTGCCAGCAGCCAGACTAGTAGTGGTTCCTACGAGCAGTACTTC,CASSQTSSGSYEQYF
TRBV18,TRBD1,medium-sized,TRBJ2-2,TGTGCCAGCTCACCAAGGACAGGGATCACCGGGGAGCTGTTTTTT,CASSPRTGITGELFF
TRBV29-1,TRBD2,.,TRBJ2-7,TGCAGCGTTGCGACTAGCGGGAGGGCCGATATATCCTACGAGCAGTACTTC,CSVATSGRADISYEQYF
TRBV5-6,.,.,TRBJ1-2,TGTGCCAGCAGCTTGCCCACAGGGAACTATGGCTACACCTTC,CASSLPTGNYGYTF
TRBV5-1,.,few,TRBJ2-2,TGCGCCAGCAGCTTTTTGACTTCTAACACCGGGGAGCTGTTTTTT,CASSFLTSNTGELFF
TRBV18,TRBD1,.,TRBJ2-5,TGTGCCAGCTCACCCGGACAGGGGCAAGAGACCCAGTACTTC,CASSPGQGQETQYF
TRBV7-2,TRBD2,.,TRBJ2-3,TGTGCCAGCAGCTTAGGCCCAGCGGGGTTAAGCACAGATACGCAGTATTTT,CASSLGPAGLSTDTQYF
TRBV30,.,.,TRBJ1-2,TGTGCCTGGAGTGTACAGACGTATGGCTACACCTTC,CAWSVQTYGYTF
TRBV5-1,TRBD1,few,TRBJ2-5,TGCGCCAGCAGCTCTGGACAGGGGCTCGAGACCCAGTACTTC,CASSSGQGLETQYF
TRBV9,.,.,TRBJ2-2,TGTGCCAGCAGCGTTCTATCGGACACCGGGGAGCTGTTTTTT,CASSVLSDTGELFF
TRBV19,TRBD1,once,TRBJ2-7,TGTGCCAGTAGTATGGACAGGGGGCATTACGAGCAGTACTTC,CASSMDRGHYEQYF
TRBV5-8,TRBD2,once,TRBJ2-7,TGTGCCAGCAGCTTCCGACTAGCTACTCTTTGGTACGAGCAGTACTTC,CASSFRLATLWYEQYF
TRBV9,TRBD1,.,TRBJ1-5,TGTGCCAGCAGCTCCCGACAGGGGCAAGAGCCCCAGCATTTT,CASSSRQGQEPQHF
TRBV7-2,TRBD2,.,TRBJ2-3,TGTGCCAGCAGCCTCCAGGGTCCGGGACTAGGGGATACGCAGTATTTT,CASSLQGPGLGDTQYF
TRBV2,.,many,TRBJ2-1,TGTGCCAGCAGTGAAGCTCTGCTTCTCAATGAGCAGTTCTTC,CASSEALLLNEQFF
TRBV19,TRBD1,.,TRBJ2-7,TGTGCCAGTAGCGGGACAGGGGTCTACGAGCAGTACTTC,CASSGTGVYEQYF
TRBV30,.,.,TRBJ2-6,TGTGCCTGGACAGGGGGGGGTTTCTCTGGGGCCAACGTCCTGACTTTC,CAWTGGGFSGANVLTF
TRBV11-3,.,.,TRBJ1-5,TGTGCCAGCAGTTCTTATAGCAATCAGCCCCAGCATTTT,CASSSYSNQPQHF
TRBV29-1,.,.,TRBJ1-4,TGCAGCGTTGAATTGAGGGGAAAGCTGGGTGAAAAACTGTTTTTT,CSVELRGKLGEKLFF